This T cell receptor (beta chain) was sequenced in a study of cytomegalovirus exposure and HLA in healthy donors. Study-wide context: Within the Caucasian-associated ancestry cluster were around 81% of the approximately 390 genotyped donors. Study-level points and caveats: HLA-A and HLA-B allele assignments for most subjects were reportedly predicted accurately using TCR beta sequences. In a later analysis, donors in an Asian-associated ancestry cluster reportedly had fewer N-insertions in productive TCRs than the cohort mean.

Donors sampled were nominally healthy, though unrecorded immune exposures were likely. Both 60 Vbeta primers and 13 Jbeta primers went into the PCR. The repertoire was sequenced with immunoSEQ multiplex PCR; TCRdb's copy has only in-frame clones and lacks some. The table includes tens of thousands of clones, over 70% detected once. A word on this clone: The antigen is undetermined. Germline and junction disagree at one end, which may indicate a read error.

The germline V gene has CDR1 SSHAT and CDR2 FNYEAQ (reference sequence). The CDR3 is made up of 16 amino acids. The rearrangement joins TRBV7-7 to TRBJ2-2; perhaps TRBD2 as D (5 bases). This receptor was identified in a man aged 50-60 years in good health and CMV-seronegative. The sample comprised PBMCs. The CDR3 reads CASSLDGPGITGELFF. DNA for the CDR3: TGTGCTAGCAGCTTAGATGGGCCGGGGATCACCGGGGAGCTGTTTTTT.